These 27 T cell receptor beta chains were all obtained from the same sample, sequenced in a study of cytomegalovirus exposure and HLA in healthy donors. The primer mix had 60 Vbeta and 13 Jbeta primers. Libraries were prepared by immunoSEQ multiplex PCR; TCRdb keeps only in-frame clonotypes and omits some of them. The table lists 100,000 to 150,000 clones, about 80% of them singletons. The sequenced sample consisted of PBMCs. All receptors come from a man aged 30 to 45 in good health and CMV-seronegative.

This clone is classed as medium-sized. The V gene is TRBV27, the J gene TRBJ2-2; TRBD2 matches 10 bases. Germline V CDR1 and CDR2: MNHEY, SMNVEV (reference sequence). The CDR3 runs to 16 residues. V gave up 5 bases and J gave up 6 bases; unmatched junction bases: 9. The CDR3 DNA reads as TGTGCCAGCAGTATCAGCGGGAGGGCCCCCCCCGGGGAGCTGTTTTTT. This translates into CASSISGRAPPGELFF.

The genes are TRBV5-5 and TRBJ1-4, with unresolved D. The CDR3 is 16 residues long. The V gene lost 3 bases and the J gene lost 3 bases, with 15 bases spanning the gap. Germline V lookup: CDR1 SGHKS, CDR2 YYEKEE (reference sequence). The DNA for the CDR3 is TGTGCCAGCAGCTCTAACCCTTTTCTACCTAATGAAAAACTGTTTTTT. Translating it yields CASSSNPFLPNEKLFF.

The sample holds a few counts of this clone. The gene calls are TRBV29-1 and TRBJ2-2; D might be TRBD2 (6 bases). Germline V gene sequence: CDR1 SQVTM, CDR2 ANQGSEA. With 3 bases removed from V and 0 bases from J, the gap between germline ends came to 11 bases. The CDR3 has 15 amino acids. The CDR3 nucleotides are TGCAGCGTTGAGGGCGGGGATACGAACACCGGGGAGCTGTTTTTT. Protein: CSVEGGDTNTGELFF.

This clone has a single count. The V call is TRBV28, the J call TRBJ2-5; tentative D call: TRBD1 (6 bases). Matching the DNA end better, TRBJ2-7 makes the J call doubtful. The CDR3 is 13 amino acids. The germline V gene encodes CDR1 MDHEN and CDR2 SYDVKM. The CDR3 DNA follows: TGTGCCACCACCACAGGGTCCCCCTACGAGCAGTACTTC. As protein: CATTTGSPYEQYF.

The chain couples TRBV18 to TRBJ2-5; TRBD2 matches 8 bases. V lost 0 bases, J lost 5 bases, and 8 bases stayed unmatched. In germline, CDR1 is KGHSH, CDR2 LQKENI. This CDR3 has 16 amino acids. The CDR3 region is CASSPPVKLAVETQYF. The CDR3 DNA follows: TGTGCCAGCTCACCACCAGTTAAACTAGCGGTTGAGACCCAGTACTTC.

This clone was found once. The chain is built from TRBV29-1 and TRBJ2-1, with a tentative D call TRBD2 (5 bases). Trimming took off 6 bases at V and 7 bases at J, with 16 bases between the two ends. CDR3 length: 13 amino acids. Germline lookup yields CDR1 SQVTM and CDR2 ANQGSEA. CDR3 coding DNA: TGCAGCGTGGGAGACGGAGAAATAAATGAGCAGTTCTTC. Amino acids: CSVGDGEINEQFF.

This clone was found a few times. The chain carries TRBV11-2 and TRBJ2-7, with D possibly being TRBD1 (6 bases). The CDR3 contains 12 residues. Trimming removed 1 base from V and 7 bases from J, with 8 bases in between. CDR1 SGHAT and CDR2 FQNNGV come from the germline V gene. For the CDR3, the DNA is TGTGCCAGCAGCTTAGGGACAGAAGAGCAGTACTTC. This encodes CASSLGTEEQYF.

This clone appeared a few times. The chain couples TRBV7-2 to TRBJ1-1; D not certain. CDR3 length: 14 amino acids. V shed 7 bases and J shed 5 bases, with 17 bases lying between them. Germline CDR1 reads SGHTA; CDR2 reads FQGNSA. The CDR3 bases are TGTGCCAGCACCAACCCGTACCGGGATACTGAAGCTTTCTTT. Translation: CASTNPYRDTEAFF.

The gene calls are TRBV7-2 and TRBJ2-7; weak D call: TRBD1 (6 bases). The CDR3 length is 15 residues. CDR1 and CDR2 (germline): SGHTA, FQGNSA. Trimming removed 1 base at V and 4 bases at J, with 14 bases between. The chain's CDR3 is CASSLVGDNAYEQYF. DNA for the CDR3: TGTGCCAGCAGCTTAGTGGGGGACAATGCGTACGAGCAGTACTTC.

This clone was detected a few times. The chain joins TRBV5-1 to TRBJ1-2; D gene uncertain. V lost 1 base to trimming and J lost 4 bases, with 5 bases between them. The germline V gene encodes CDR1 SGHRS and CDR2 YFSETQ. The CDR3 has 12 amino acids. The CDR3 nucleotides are TGCGCCAGCAGCTTGTACAGCTATGGCTACACCTTC. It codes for CASSLYSYGYTF.

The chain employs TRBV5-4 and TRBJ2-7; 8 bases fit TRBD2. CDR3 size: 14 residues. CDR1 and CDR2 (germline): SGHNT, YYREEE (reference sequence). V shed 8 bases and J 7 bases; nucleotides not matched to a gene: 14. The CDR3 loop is CASAREGLNGEQYF. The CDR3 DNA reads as TGTGCCAGTGCACGGGAGGGCCTAAATGGTGAGCAGTACTTC. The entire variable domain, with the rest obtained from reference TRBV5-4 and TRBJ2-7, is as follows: ETGVTQSPTHLIKTRGQQVTLRCSSQSGHNTVSWYQQALGQGPQFIFQYYREEENGRGNFPPRFSGLQFPNYSSELNVNALELDDSALYLCASAREGLNGEQYFGPGTRLTVT.

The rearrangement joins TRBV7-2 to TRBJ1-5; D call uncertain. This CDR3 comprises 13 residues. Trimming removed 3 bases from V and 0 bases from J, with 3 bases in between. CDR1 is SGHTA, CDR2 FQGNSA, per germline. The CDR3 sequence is CASSFISNQPQHF. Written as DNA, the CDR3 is TGTGCCAGCAGCTTTATTAGCAATCAGCCCCAGCATTTT.

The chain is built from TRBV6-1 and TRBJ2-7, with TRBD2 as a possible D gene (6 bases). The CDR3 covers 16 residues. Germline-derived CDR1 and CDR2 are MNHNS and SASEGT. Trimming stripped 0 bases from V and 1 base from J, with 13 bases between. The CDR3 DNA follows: TGTGCCAGCAGTGAAGCGGCTAGTGGAGGGTCCTACGAGCAGTACTTC. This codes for CASSEAASGGSYEQYF.

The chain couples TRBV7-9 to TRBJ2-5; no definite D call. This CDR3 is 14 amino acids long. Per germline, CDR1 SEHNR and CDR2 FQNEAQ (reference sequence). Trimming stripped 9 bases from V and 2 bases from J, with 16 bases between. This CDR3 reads CASKVGERQETQYF. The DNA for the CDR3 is TGTGCCAGTAAAGTTGGTGAGAGACAAGAGACCCAGTACTTC. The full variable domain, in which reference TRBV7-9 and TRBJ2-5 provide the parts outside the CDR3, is DTGVSQNPRHKITKRGQNVTFRCDPISEHNRLYWYRQTLGQGPEFLTYFQNEAQLEKSRLLSDRFSAERPKGSFSTLEIQRTEQGDSAMYLCASKVGERQETQYFGPGTRLLVL.

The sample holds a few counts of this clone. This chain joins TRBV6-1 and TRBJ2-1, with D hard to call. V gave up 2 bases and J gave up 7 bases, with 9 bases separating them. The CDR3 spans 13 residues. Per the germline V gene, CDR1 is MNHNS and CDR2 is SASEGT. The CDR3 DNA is TGTGCCAGCAGTGAATCTCTAGGAAATGAGCAGTTCTTC. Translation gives CASSESLGNEQFF.

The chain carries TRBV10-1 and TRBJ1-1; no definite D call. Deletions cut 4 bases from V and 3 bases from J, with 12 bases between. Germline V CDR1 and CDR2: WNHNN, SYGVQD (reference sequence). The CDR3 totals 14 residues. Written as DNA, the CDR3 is TGCGCCAGCAGTGCGGAGGGTTTGCACACTGAAGCTTTCTTT. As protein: CASSAEGLHTEAFF.

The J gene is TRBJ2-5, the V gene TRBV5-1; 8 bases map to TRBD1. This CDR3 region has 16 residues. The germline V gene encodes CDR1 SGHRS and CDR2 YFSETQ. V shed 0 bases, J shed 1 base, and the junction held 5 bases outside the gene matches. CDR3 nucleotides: TGCGCCAGCAGCTTGGGGACAGGGCTAGTCCAAGAGACCCAGTACTTC. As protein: CASSLGTGLVQETQYF. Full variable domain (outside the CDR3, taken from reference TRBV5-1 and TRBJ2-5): KAGVTQTPRYLIKTRGQQVTLSCSPISGHRSVSWYQQTPGQGLQFLFEYFSETQRNKGNFPGRFSGRQFSNSRSEMNVSTLELGDSALYLCASSLGTGLVQETQYFGPGTRLLVL.

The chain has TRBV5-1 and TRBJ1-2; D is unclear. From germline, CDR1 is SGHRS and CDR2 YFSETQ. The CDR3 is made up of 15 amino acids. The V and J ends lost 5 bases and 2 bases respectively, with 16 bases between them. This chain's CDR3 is CASRLGLTINYGYTF. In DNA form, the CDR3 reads TGCGCCAGCAGGTTAGGACTCACAATAAACTATGGCTACACCTTC.

The CDR3 is CTSSHYSFGLAPGDRGPDTQYF. The CDR3 nucleotides are TGCACCAGCAGCCATTATTCCTTCGGACTAGCGCCTGGGGACCGTGGGCCAGATACGCAGTATTTT. The chain combines TRBV1 with TRBJ2-3; TRBD2, as called in the table, went unchecked against the DNA. TRBV1 is designated a pseudogene. This CDR3 is built from 22 residues.

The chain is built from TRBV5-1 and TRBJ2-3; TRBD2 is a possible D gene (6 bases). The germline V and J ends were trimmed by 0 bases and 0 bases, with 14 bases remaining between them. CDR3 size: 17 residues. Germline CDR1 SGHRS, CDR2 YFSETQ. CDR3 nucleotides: TGCGCCAGCAGCTTGGCTAGCGTCTTCTCTAGCACAGATACGCAGTATTTT. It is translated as CASSLASVFSSTDTQYF.

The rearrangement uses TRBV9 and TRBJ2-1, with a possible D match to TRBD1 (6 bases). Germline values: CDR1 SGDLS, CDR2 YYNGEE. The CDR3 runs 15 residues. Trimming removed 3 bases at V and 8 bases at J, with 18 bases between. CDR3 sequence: CASSALPGHGDEQFF. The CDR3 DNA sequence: TGTGCCAGCAGCGCACTTCCGGGACACGGGGATGAGCAGTTCTTC.

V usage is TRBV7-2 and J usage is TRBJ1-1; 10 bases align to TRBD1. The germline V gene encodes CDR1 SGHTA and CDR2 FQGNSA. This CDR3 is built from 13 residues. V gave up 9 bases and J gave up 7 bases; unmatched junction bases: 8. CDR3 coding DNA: TGTGCCAGTGTAAGGGACAGGGGTTGTGAAGCTTTCTTT. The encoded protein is CASVRDRGCEAFF.

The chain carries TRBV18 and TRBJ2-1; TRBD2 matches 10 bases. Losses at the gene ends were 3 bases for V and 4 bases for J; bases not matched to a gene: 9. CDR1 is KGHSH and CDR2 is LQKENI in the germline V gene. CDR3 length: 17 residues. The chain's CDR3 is CASSPWASGRGYNEQFF. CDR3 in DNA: TGTGCCAGCTCACCTTGGGCTAGCGGGAGAGGGTACAATGAGCAGTTCTTC.

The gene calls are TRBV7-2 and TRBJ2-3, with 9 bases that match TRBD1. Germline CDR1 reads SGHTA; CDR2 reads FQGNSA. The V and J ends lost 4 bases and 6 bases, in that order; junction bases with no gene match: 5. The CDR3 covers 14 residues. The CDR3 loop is CASSYTGGMDTQYF. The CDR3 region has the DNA TGTGCCAGCAGCTATACAGGGGGCATGGATACGCAGTATTTT.

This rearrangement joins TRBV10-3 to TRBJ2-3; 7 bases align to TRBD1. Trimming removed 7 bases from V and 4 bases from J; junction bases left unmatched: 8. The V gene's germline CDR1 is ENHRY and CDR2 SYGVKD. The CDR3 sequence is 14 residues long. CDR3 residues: CAITQDRSADTQYF. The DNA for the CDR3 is TGTGCCATCACCCAGGACAGGAGCGCAGATACGCAGTATTTT.

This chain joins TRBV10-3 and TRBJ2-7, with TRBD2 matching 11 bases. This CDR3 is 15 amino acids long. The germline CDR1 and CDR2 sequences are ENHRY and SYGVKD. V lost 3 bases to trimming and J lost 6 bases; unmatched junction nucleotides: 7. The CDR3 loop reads CAISDSTSGMGEQYF. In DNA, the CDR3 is TGTGCCATCAGTGATTCGACTAGCGGGATGGGCGAGCAGTACTTC.

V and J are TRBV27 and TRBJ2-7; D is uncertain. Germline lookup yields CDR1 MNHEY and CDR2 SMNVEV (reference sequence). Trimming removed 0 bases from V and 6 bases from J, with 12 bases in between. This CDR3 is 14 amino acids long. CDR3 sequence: CASSLSITEFEQYF. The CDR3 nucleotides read TGTGCCAGCAGTTTATCGATAACAGAATTCGAGCAGTACTTC.